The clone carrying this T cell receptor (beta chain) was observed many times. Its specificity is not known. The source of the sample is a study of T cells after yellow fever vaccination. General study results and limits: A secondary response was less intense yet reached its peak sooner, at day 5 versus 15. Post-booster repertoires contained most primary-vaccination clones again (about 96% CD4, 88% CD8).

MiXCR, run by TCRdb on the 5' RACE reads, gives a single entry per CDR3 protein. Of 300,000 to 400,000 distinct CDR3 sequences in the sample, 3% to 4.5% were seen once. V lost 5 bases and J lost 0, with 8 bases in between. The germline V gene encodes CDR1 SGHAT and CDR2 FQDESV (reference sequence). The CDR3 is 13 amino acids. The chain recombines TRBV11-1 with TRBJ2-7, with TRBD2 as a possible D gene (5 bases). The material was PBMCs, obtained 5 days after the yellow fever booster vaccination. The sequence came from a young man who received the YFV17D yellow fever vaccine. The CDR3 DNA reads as TGTGCCAGCAGCCCCCGGGGCTCCTACGAGCAGTACTTC. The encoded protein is CASSPRGSYEQYF.